These 14 T cell receptor beta chains originate from one sample sequenced in a study of blood T cell repertoires in COVID-19 (dated by TCRdb to 2018 to 2021). Libraries were prepared through the immunoSEQ multiplex PCR assay. TCRdb's version of the immuneACCESS table is confined to in-frame rearrangements and falls short of the full clone set. An unresolved V gene accounts for under half of the shortfall where checked; the remainder is of unknown origin. The table for this sample lists 300,000 or so clones; around 89% of them were counted only once. Jointly, the top ten make up over 3.5% of the sample. Sequenced: peripheral blood. These receptors were obtained from a middle-aged woman with acute or convalescent COVID-19.

The genes are TRBV29-1 and TRBJ2-1; 7 positions match TRBD2. V trimming: 6 bases; J trimming: 8 bases; junction bases outside the gene matches: 10. Germline V lookup: CDR1 SQVTM, CDR2 ANQGSEA. The CDR3 runs 13 residues. The CDR3 nucleotides are TGCAGCGTGGGGGGGTGGAGGGGTGATGAGCAGTTCTTC. Translating gives CSVGGWRGDEQFF.

The chain is built from TRBV6-2 or TRBV6-3 and TRBJ2-3; 8 bases line up with TRBD2. Trimming cost V 2 bases and J 2 bases; bases outside gene matches: 9. The CDR3 length is 17 residues. Germline CDR1 and CDR2: MNHEY and SVGEGT. The CDR3 region has the DNA TGTGCCAGCAGTTACGAGGTAGCGGGGAGCTACACAGATACGCAGTATTTT. Protein product: CASSYEVAGSYTDTQYF.

The V and J genes are TRBV19 and TRBJ1-2, with no clear D. Germline V CDR1 and CDR2: LNHDA, SQIVND (reference sequence). This CDR3 has 12 amino acids. V lost 4 bases and J 8 bases, leaving 11 bases between the germline ends. The CDR3 region is CASSTSGKGYTF. CDR3 nucleotide sequence: TGTGCCAGTAGTACATCAGGTAAAGGCTACACCTTC.

This chain joins TRBV27 and TRBJ1-2; maybe TRBD1 (6 bases). Trimming took off 3 bases at V and 3 bases at J, with 11 bases between the two ends. CDR1 MNHEY and CDR2 SMNVEV come from the germline V gene (reference sequence). The CDR3 spans 14 residues. The DNA for the CDR3 is TGTGCCAGCAGTTTTCAGGGGAGCCACTATGGCTACACCTTC. Protein sequence: CASSFQGSHYGYTF.

This clone occurred a few times. The rearrangement joins TRBV19 to TRBJ1-2, with TRBD1 matching over 8 bases. This CDR3 region has 14 residues. Germline values: CDR1 LNHDA, CDR2 SQIVND (reference sequence). V trimming: 3 bases; J trimming: 4 bases; junction bases outside the gene matches: 4. In DNA, the CDR3 is TGTGCCAGTAGTATGACAGGGGCAGGCTATGGCTACACCTTC. Its protein is CASSMTGAGYGYTF.

V is TRBV6-6 and J is TRBJ1-2; D perhaps matches TRBD1 (6 bases). Germline assignment: CDR1 MNHNY and CDR2 SVGAGI (reference sequence). This CDR3 is built from 13 residues. Trimming removed 5 bases at V and 4 bases at J, with 11 bases between. DNA for the CDR3: TGTGCCAGCAGTACAGGGTCCAGCTATGGCTACACCTTC. Translating gives CASSTGSSYGYTF.

The V and J genes are TRBV7-9 and TRBJ1-3; D might be TRBD1 (5 bases). The CDR3 consists of 16 residues. Looked up from germline, CDR1 is SEHNR and CDR2 is FQNEAQ (reference sequence). V shed 1 base and J shed 3 bases, with 13 bases lying between them. The CDR3 loop is CASSLGRPGHGNTIYF. In nucleotides, the CDR3 is TGTGCCAGCAGCTTAGGGCGGCCAGGGCATGGAAACACCATATATTTT. The entire variable domain, with the rest obtained from reference TRBV7-9 and TRBJ1-3, is as follows: DTGVSQNPRHKITKRGQNVTFRCDPISEHNRLYWYRQTLGQGPEFLTYFQNEAQLEKSRLLSDRFSAERPKGSFSTLEIQRTEQGDSAMYLCASSLGRPGHGNTIYFGEGSWLTVV.

J is TRBJ1-1 and V is TRBV6-5; 8 bases agree with TRBD1. The ends lost 0 bases at V and 6 bases at J; junction bases unmatched: 3. The germline gives CDR1 MNHEY, CDR2 SVGAGI. The CDR3 loop spans 14 amino acids. The DNA of the CDR3 is TGTGCCAGCAGTTACTCACAGGGGGTATCTGAAGCTTTCTTT. Translation gives CASSYSQGVSEAFF.

V and J are TRBV10-1 and TRBJ1-3; 8 bases align to TRBD1. After removal of 6 bases from V and 0 bases from J, the junction contained 1 base not matched to a gene. Germline V gene data show CDR1 as WNHNN and CDR2 as SYGVQD (reference sequence). The CDR3 sequence is 14 residues long. The CDR3 here is CASSGQGSGNTIYF. The CDR3 nucleotides read TGCGCCAGCAGCGGACAGGGCTCTGGAAACACCATATATTTT.

The chain couples TRBV19 to TRBJ2-1, with D perhaps matching TRBD2 (7 bases). V was trimmed by 5 bases and J by 4 bases, leaving 12 bases between them. The germline V gene has CDR1 LNHDA and CDR2 SQIVND (reference sequence). The CDR3 is made up of 14 amino acids. CDR3 nucleotide sequence: TGTGCCAGTAGTGCAGAGGGGGGGTACAATGAGCAGTTCTTC. Translated, it gives CASSAEGGYNEQFF.

The J gene is TRBJ1-2, the V gene TRBV2, with 9 bases aligning to TRBD1. The CDR3 contains 13 residues. V lost 4 bases to trimming and J lost 8 bases; unmatched junction nucleotides: 5. CDR1 is SNHLY and CDR2 is FYNNEI in the germline V gene. CDR3 region: CASSVGQGYGYTF. In DNA form, the CDR3 reads TGTGCCAGCAGTGTAGGACAGGGGTACGGCTACACCTTC.

This clone was counted once. The chain employs TRBV7-2 and TRBJ2-3, with 7 bases that match TRBD2. With V trimmed by 8 bases and J by 3 bases, 17 bases remained unmatched. This CDR3 region has 17 residues. CDR1 is SGHTA, CDR2 FQGNSA, per germline. The CDR3 DNA sequence: TGTGCCAGCCAGACCCGGGACTATATAGGGGCTACAGATACGCAGTATTTT. Translating it yields CASQTRDYIGATDTQYF.

The gene calls are TRBV27 and TRBJ1-6; D is uncertain. Trimming left V 6 bases short and J 5 bases short, with 14 bases between. Germline assignment: CDR1 MNHEY and CDR2 SMNVEV (reference sequence). The CDR3 has 15 residues. CDR3 sequence reads: CASSLKFTHNSPLHF. As DNA, the CDR3 is TGTGCCAGCAGCCTTAAATTTACTCATAATTCACCCCTCCACTTT.

V usage is TRBV6-5 and J usage is TRBJ2-2, with D possibly TRBD1 on 5 matching bases. Germline lookup yields CDR1 MNHEY and CDR2 SVGAGI. This CDR3 region has 13 residues. Trimming left V 5 bases short and J 6 bases short, with 10 bases between. The CDR3 spells CASSPQGPGELFF. DNA for the CDR3: TGTGCCAGCAGTCCGCAGGGCCCCGGGGAGCTGTTTTTT.